These 19 T cell receptor beta chains were sequenced from one sample in a study. TCRdb re-analysed the RT-PCR reads in MiXCR, keeping a single row per CDR3 protein. Found here are about 700,000 distinct CDR3 sequences, approximately 14% of them singletons; the top ten hold 3.6%. The sample comprised memory CD4+ T cells from blood. These receptors were collected from a female donor in good health, serving as a healthy control.

This clonotype occurred a few times. The chain carries TRBV20-1 and TRBJ1-1; D unclear. CDR1 is DFQATT, CDR2 SNEGSKA, per germline (reference sequence). CDR3 length: 11 amino acids. In DNA form, the CDR3 reads TGCAGGCGCCCCGGGGACACTGAAGCTTTCTTT. It encodes CRRPGDTEAFF.

This clonotype was counted only a few times. This chain links TRBV4-3 with TRBJ2-2; TRBD2 is a possible D gene (6 bases). The CDR3 runs 13 residues. V shed 3 bases and J shed 7 bases, with 9 bases lying between them. Germline V gene data show CDR1 as LGHNA and CDR2 as YSLEER. CDR3 residues: CASSQEGYGELFF. The DNA for the CDR3 is TGCGCCAGCAGCCAGGAGGGTTACGGGGAGCTGTTTTTT.

The sample holds many counts of this clonotype. The chain has TRBV18 and TRBJ2-5; 8 positions match TRBD1. Germline-derived CDR1 and CDR2 are KGHSH and LQKENI. The CDR3 has 14 residues. Unmatched junction bases numbered 3, after V lost 3 bases and J lost 3 bases. CDR3 in amino acids: CASSPRTGKETQYF. The CDR3 nucleotides read TGTGCCAGCTCACCTCGGACAGGGAAAGAGACCCAGTACTTC.

This clonotype was counted many times. V is TRBV6-5 and J is TRBJ2-5; a weak D match, TRBD1 (6 bases). From germline, CDR1 is MNHEY and CDR2 SVGAGI. CDR3 length: 15 amino acids. The V end lost 3 bases, the J end lost 1 base, and 12 bases lay between the germline ends. CDR3 region: CASSYRGQLQETQYF. In DNA form, the CDR3 reads TGTGCCAGCAGTTATCGCGGACAGCTCCAAGAGACCCAGTACTTC.

This clonotype was recorded at least ten times. This chain links TRBV11-2 with TRBJ1-3; D might be TRBD1 (5 bases). Germline assignment: CDR1 SGHAT and CDR2 FQNNGV. The V and J ends lost 2 bases and 4 bases respectively, with 9 bases between them. This CDR3 spans 14 amino acids. The CDR3 reads CASSLTQGGNTIYF. The CDR3 DNA sequence: TGTGCCAGCAGCTTAACCCAGGGAGGAAACACCATATATTTT.

This clonotype has only a few counts. The rearrangement uses TRBV5-1 and TRBJ2-3; 8 bases align to TRBD1. After removal of 3 bases from V and 0 bases from J, the junction contained 3 bases not matched to a gene. The CDR3 covers 15 residues. Germline CDR1 and CDR2: SGHRS and YFSETQ. Here the CDR3 reads CASSYQGASTDTQYF. The CDR3 coding sequence is TGCGCCAGCAGCTACCAGGGGGCCAGCACAGATACGCAGTATTTT.

This sequence joins TRBV10-2 and TRBJ2-3; no clear D. Germline-derived CDR1 and CDR2 are WSHSY and SAAADI. This CDR3 contains 16 residues. V was shortened by 2 bases and J by 0 bases, with 12 bases between the two germline ends. The CDR3 DNA reads TGCGCCAGCAGTGAGAGGCCCCGTGCTAGCACAGATACGCAGTATTTT. Its protein product is CASSERPRASTDTQYF.

Comments on this clonotype: Germline is not matched at one junction end, which may reflect a read error. The rearrangement links TRBV28 to TRBJ2-7, with D hard to call. CDR3 length: 14 residues. Germline values: CDR1 MDHEN, CDR2 SYDVKM. The CDR3 nucleotides read TGTGCCAGCACTTTAGGGCAGGCCTCCTACGAGCAGTACTTC. Amino acids: CASTLGQASYEQYF.

This rearrangement joins TRBV3-1 to TRBJ1-2; 9 bases are shared with TRBD1. The germline gives CDR1 LGHDT, CDR2 YNNKEL (reference sequence). Trimming took 4 bases from V and 7 from J; bases not matched to a gene: 10. The CDR3 loop spans 15 amino acids. In nucleotides, the CDR3 is TGTGCCAGCAGCCCCGCCGGACAGGGGCTCTCTGGCTACACCTTC. Its translation: CASSPAGQGLSGYTF.

This clonotype was seen more than once but under ten times. This rearrangement joins TRBV11-2 to TRBJ1-6; perhaps TRBD1 as D (5 bases). Germline assignment: CDR1 SGHAT and CDR2 FQNNGV. CDR3 length: 15 residues. The V end lost 0 bases, the J end lost 9 bases, and 12 bases lay between the germline ends. This chain's CDR3 is CASSLEWGMGSPLHF. CDR3 DNA sequence: TGTGCCAGCAGCTTAGAGTGGGGGATGGGTTCACCCCTCCACTTT. Full variable domain (remainder filled in from reference TRBV11-2 and TRBJ1-6): EAGVAQSPRYKIIEKRQSVAFWCNPISGHATLYWYQQILGQGPKLLIQFQNNGVVDDSQLPKDRFSAERLKGVDSTLKIQPAKLEDSAVYLCASSLEWGMGSPLHFGNGTRLTVT.

The chain couples TRBV20-1 to TRBJ2-1; 8 positions match TRBD2. V dropped 3 bases and J dropped 1; count of bases not matched to a gene: 8. The CDR3 has 16 amino acids. Germline V gene data show CDR1 as DFQATT and CDR2 as SNEGSKA (reference sequence). The CDR3 DNA reads TGCAGTGCTAGTCCGGGAGGGCCGGAGTCCTACAATGAGCAGTTCTTC. Translating it yields CSASPGGPESYNEQFF.

This clonotype was detected a few times. The chain uses TRBV20-1 and TRBJ2-1; 7 nucleotides agree with TRBD1. This CDR3 is built from 13 residues. Germline values: CDR1 DFQATT, CDR2 SNEGSKA (reference sequence). V lost 7 bases and J lost 4; bases outside the gene matches: 7. The CDR3 nucleotides read TGCAGTGGGGCCCGGGGACAGTACAATGAGCAGTTCTTC. This encodes CSGARGQYNEQFF.

This clonotype has at least ten counts. The chain joins TRBV7-9 to TRBJ1-2, with D possibly being TRBD1 (6 bases). CDR3 size: 13 residues. The germline V gene encodes CDR1 SEHNR and CDR2 FQNEAQ (reference sequence). Trimming cost V 8 bases and J 3 bases, with 13 bases left between them. Here the CDR3 DNA reads TGTGCCAGCGCTGAAGGGGGTTACTATGGCTACACCTTC. Its translation is CASAEGGYYGYTF.

This clonotype occurred many times. CDR3 sequence reads: CSASWDTEAFF. CDR3 sequence (DNA): TGCAGTGCCAGCTGGGACACTGAAGCTTTCTTT. The chain joins TRBV20-1 to TRBJ1-1; D ambiguous. The V gene lost 6 bases and the J gene lost 3 bases, with 8 bases spanning the gap. This CDR3 comprises 11 residues. Germline V gene sequence: CDR1 DFQATT, CDR2 SNEGSKA (reference sequence).

This rearrangement joins TRBV20-1 to TRBJ1-1; D might be TRBD1 (5 bases). This CDR3 comprises 14 residues. In germline, CDR1 is DFQATT, CDR2 SNEGSKA (reference sequence). Trimming pared 0 bases from V and 5 bases from J, leaving 13 bases between. The CDR3 DNA follows: TGCAGTGCTAGAGATGTCAGGGTAGGGACTGAAGCTTTCTTT. Protein: CSARDVRVGTEAFF.

This chain uses TRBV7-3 with TRBJ2-3, with unresolved D. Trimming removed 5 bases from V and 3 bases from J, with 9 bases in between. This CDR3 is 13 amino acids long. CDR1 is SGHTA, CDR2 FQGTGA, per germline. Here the CDR3 reads CASSRAETDTQYF. The CDR3 DNA follows: TGTGCCAGCAGCAGGGCCGAGACAGATACGCAGTATTTT.

This chain joins TRBV2 and TRBJ1-2; D unresolved. V lost 7 bases, J lost 6 bases, and 15 bases lay in between. Germline CDR1 is SNHLY and CDR2 is FYNNEI. The length of the CDR3 is 13 residues. The CDR3 reads CASNLLGGHGYTF. The CDR3 DNA is TGTGCCAGCAACCTTTTAGGAGGGCATGGCTACACCTTC.

The rearrangement uses TRBV5-5 and TRBJ1-1; unclear D gene. V was pared by 1 base and J by 5 bases, with 12 bases between. The CDR3 sequence is 14 residues long. Germline V gene data show CDR1 as SGHKS and CDR2 as YYEKEE (reference sequence). The CDR3 spells CASSLFGGGTEAFF. In DNA, the CDR3 is TGTGCCAGCAGCTTGTTTGGTGGAGGGACTGAAGCTTTCTTT.

This clonotype showed up just a few times. It may be a read error: a sequence one base away is much more abundant. The J gene is TRBJ1-1, the V gene TRBV20-1, with a weak D call TRBD1 (5 bases). CDR1 DFQATT and CDR2 SNEGSKA come from the germline V gene (reference sequence). The CDR3 has 13 residues. The V and J ends lost 1 base and 1 base respectively, with 7 bases between them. The CDR3 DNA follows: TGCAGTGCTAGAGTTGGGGGGAACACTGAAGCTTTCTTT. Residues: CSARVGGNTEAFF.